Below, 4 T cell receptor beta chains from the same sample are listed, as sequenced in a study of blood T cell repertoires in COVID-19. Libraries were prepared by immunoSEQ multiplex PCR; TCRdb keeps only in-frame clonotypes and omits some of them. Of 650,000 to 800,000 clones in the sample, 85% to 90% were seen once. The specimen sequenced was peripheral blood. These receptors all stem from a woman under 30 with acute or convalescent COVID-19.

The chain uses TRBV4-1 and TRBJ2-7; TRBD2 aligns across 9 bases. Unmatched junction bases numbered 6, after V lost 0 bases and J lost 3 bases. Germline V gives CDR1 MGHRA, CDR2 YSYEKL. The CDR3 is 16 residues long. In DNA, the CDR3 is TGCGCCAGCAGCCAAGACGTGGCGGGGGGGCTCTACGAGCAGTACTTC. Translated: CASSQDVAGGLYEQYF.

The CDR3 sequence: CASSYQTGPNSPLHF. The CDR3 DNA follows: TGTGCCAGCAGTTACCAGACAGGGCCAAATTCACCCCTCCACTTT. The V gene is TRBV2, the J gene TRBJ1-6; TRBD1 agrees at 7 bases. V was pared by 5 bases and J by 7 bases, with 8 bases of the junction left unmatched. This CDR3 is 15 amino acids long. Germline lookup yields CDR1 SNHLY and CDR2 FYNNEI.

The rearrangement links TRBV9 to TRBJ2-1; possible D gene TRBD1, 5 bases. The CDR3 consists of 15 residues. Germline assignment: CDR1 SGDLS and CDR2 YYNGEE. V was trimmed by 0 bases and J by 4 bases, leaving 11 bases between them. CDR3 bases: TGTGCCAGCAGCGTAGGGGGCCATCCTTACAATGAGCAGTTCTTC. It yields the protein CASSVGGHPYNEQFF.

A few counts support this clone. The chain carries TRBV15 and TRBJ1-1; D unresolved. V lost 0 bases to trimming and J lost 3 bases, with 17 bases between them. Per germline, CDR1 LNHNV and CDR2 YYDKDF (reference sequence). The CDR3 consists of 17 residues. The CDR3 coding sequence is TGTGCCACCAGCAGAGATCTGGGGAGCCGCCGGGACACTGAAGCTTTCTTT. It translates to CATSRDLGSRRDTEAFF.